This entry lists 29 T cell receptor beta chains sequenced from one sample in a study of blood T cell repertoires in COVID-19. Data came from immunoSEQ multiplex PCR; TCRdb stores just in-frame clones and leaves some out. The table includes tens of thousands of clones, around 83% detected once. What was sequenced was peripheral blood. The receptor set was obtained from a human donor in a cohort sampled during active COVID-19.

This sequence joins TRBV7-2 and TRBJ2-3, with a weak D call TRBD1 (5 bases). Per germline, CDR1 SGHTA and CDR2 FQGNSA. CDR3 length: 16 residues. Trimming took off 1 base at V and 2 bases at J, with 13 bases between the two ends. Written as DNA, the CDR3 is TGTGCCAGCAGCTTAGTGGGGCCGCCTAACACAGATACGCAGTATTTT. It codes for CASSLVGPPNTDTQYF. The full variable domain, completed using reference TRBV7-2 and TRBJ2-3, is GAGVSQSPSNKVTEKGKDVELRCDPISGHTALYWYRQSLGQGLEFLIYFQGNSAPDKSGLPSDRFSAERTGGSVSTLTIQRTQQEDSAVYLCASSLVGPPNTDTQYFGPGTRLTVL.

The chain uses TRBV13 and TRBJ1-2; possibly TRBD1 for D (6 bases). This CDR3 spans 15 amino acids. CDR1 PRHDT and CDR2 FYEKMQ come from the germline V gene (reference sequence). V shed 5 bases and J shed 1 base, with 14 bases lying between them. The CDR3 is CASSPSRTVNYGYTF. Written as DNA, the CDR3 is TGTGCCAGCAGCCCCAGCCGGACAGTTAACTATGGCTACACCTTC.

In DNA, the CDR3 is TGTGCCAGTAGTATTGCCCTCGGGGTCACAGGGGAAAAACTGTTTTTT. It yields the protein CASSIALGVTGEKLFF. This chain joins TRBV19 and TRBJ1-4; maybe TRBD1 (6 bases). CDR1 and CDR2 from the germline V gene are LNHDA and SQIVND (reference sequence). This CDR3 has 16 residues. With 3 bases removed from V and 8 bases from J, the gap between germline ends came to 19 bases.

The gene calls are TRBV7-2 and TRBJ2-4, with 9 bases lining up with TRBD2. The V gene's germline CDR1 is SGHTA and CDR2 FQGNSA. CDR3 length: 16 amino acids. Trimming at V came to 0 bases and at J to 2 bases, leaving 2 bases not matched to a gene. This CDR3 reads CASSLAAGGTKNIQYF. CDR3 sequence (DNA): TGTGCCAGCAGCTTAGCTGCGGGGGGGACCAAAAACATTCAGTACTTC.

The chain combines TRBV7-2 with TRBJ2-5; TRBD2 matches at 10 bases. The germline V gene has CDR1 SGHTA and CDR2 FQGNSA. V lost 5 bases to trimming and J lost 5 bases; unmatched junction nucleotides: 11. This CDR3 is 16 amino acids long. The chain's CDR3 is CASSRRGLAGVETQYF. The CDR3 region has the DNA TGTGCCAGCAGCCGCAGGGGGCTAGCGGGGGTTGAGACCCAGTACTTC.

The rearrangement links TRBV27 to TRBJ2-1, with 8 nucleotides matching TRBD2. The CDR3 is made up of 16 amino acids. V was clipped by 4 bases and J by 0 bases; unmatched bases: 5. Germline V lookup: CDR1 MNHEY, CDR2 SMNVEV (reference sequence). CDR3 protein: CASSSPGGPSYNEQFF. CDR3 coding DNA: TGTGCCAGCAGTTCACCGGGGGGGCCCTCCTACAATGAGCAGTTCTTC.

The V call is TRBV18, the J call TRBJ2-2, with TRBD2 identical over 11 bases. The CDR3 spans 16 residues. Germline-derived CDR1 and CDR2 are KGHSH and LQKENI. V lost 3 bases, J lost 7 bases, and 7 bases stayed unmatched. Here the CDR3 reads CASSPPLAGGHGELFF. The CDR3 nucleotides read TGTGCCAGCTCACCCCCCCTAGCGGGGGGCCACGGGGAGCTGTTTTTT.

In nucleotides, the CDR3 is TGTGCCACCATGGGACAAACCGCCTACGAGCAGTACTTC. It codes for CATMGQTAYEQYF. The V and J genes are TRBV24-1 and TRBJ2-7; a possible D gene is TRBD1 (6 bases). Germline-derived CDR1 and CDR2 are KGHDR and SFDVKD. CDR3 length equals 13 residues. The V end was cut by 8 bases, the J end by 2 bases, with 12 bases between.

The genes are TRBV10-2 and TRBJ1-5; no reliable D call. The ends were cut back, 8 bases at V and 1 base at J, with 6 bases in the middle. Germline assignment: CDR1 WSHSY and CDR2 SAAADI. The CDR3 contains 12 residues. CDR3 protein: CASSQSNQPQHF. The CDR3, as DNA: TGCGCCAGCTCACAGAGCAATCAGCCCCAGCATTTT.

The chain couples TRBV5-4 to TRBJ2-7, with 8 bases identical to TRBD1. In germline, CDR1 is SGHNT, CDR2 YYREEE (reference sequence). The CDR3 is 16 amino acids. V lost 2 bases and J lost 3; bases outside the gene matches: 10. CDR3 DNA: TGTGCCAGCAGCTTTGCCCCGACAGGGGCTCACTACGAGCAGTACTTC. Amino acids: CASSFAPTGAHYEQYF.

The rearrangement joins TRBV11-2 to TRBJ2-1, with D possibly TRBD1 on 5 matching bases. CDR3 length equals 15 residues. V gave up 5 bases and J gave up 9 bases, with 20 bases separating them. Germline assignment: CDR1 SGHAT and CDR2 FQNNGV. The chain's CDR3 is CASSPPWGVISEQFF. CDR3 sequence (DNA): TGTGCCAGCAGCCCCCCTTGGGGCGTCATTAGTGAGCAGTTCTTC.

This chain uses TRBV10-3 with TRBJ1-1; D remains unclear. V lost 6 bases to trimming and J lost 1 base, with 9 bases between them. This CDR3 is 13 amino acids long. The germline V gene encodes CDR1 ENHRY and CDR2 SYGVKD. CDR3 protein: CAIRGGSNTEAFF. CDR3 DNA sequence: TGTGCCATCAGAGGCGGATCGAACACTGAAGCTTTCTTT.

The chain links TRBV7-2 to TRBJ2-7; TRBD1 matches at 8 bases. Germline-derived CDR1 and CDR2 are SGHTA and FQGNSA. The J segment lost 9 bases and the V segment lost 3 bases, leaving 13 bases of the junction unmatched. The CDR3 is 15 amino acids. The CDR3 sequence: CASSLGADRDHVQYF. CDR3 coding DNA: TGTGCCAGCAGCTTGGGAGCGGACAGGGACCATGTGCAGTACTTC.

J is TRBJ2-2 and V is TRBV14; a possible D gene is TRBD2 (6 bases). The CDR3 is 16 residues long. Germline assignment: CDR1 SGHDN and CDR2 FVKESK. V gave up 8 bases and J gave up 0 bases, with 16 bases separating them. The CDR3, as DNA: TGTGCCAGCGGTCTTATGGGGGGTCCGAACACCGGGGAGCTGTTTTTT. Encoded protein: CASGLMGGPNTGELFF. The whole variable domain, remainder taken from reference TRBV14 and TRBJ2-2, is EAGVTQFPSHSVIEKGQTVTLRCDPISGHDNLYWYRRVMGKEIKFLLHFVKESKQDESGMPNNRFLAERTGGTYSTLKVQPAELEDSGVYFCASGLMGGPNTGELFFGEGSRLTVL.

In this sample, this clone turned up once. One end of the junction does not line up with germline, which may come from a read error. CDR3 DNA: TGTGCCAGCAGAGAAGCGGGGGGTCCCACAGATACGCAGTATTTT. Translation: CASREAGGPTDTQYF. J is TRBJ2-3 and V is TRBV6-1; 9 bases line up with TRBD2. Germline CDR1 MNHNS, CDR2 SASEGT. The CDR3 is 15 amino acids.

The chain links TRBV6-5 to TRBJ1-3; 8 nucleotides match TRBD1. Germline-derived CDR1 and CDR2 are MNHEY and SVGAGI. The CDR3 sequence is 15 residues long. V lost 7 bases and J lost 5; bases outside the gene matches: 10. The CDR3 region has the DNA TGTGCCAGCACCCTAGGACAGGGCTTTAGAAACACCATATATTTT. Translating gives CASTLGQGFRNTIYF.

The chain recombines TRBV30 with TRBJ2-7, with 8 bases fitting TRBD1. The CDR3 has 12 residues. CDR1 is GTSNPN, CDR2 SVGIG, per germline (reference sequence). Losses at the gene ends were 4 bases for V and 7 bases for J; bases not matched to a gene: 6. CDR3 DNA: TGTGCCTGGACACCAGGGGGCGGAGAGCAGTACTTC. It yields the protein CAWTPGGGEQYF.

The rearrangement uses TRBV18 and TRBJ2-5; D is ambiguous. This CDR3 is built from 15 residues. Germline CDR1 and CDR2: KGHSH and LQKENI. Trimming took 6 bases from V and 2 from J, leaving 16 bases between them. The CDR3 sequence: CASSPSIRSQETQYF. The CDR3 bases are TGTGCCAGCTCGCCCAGTATCAGGTCACAAGAGACCCAGTACTTC.

In DNA, the CDR3 is TGTGCCAGCAGTTCACGACTAGCGGGCGAGCAGTACTTC. This encodes CASSSRLAGEQYF. The V and J genes are TRBV6-6 and TRBJ2-7; TRBD2 aligns across 10 bases. Germline V gene sequence: CDR1 MNHNY, CDR2 SVGAGI (reference sequence). With V trimmed by 4 bases and J by 6 bases, 3 bases remained unmatched. The CDR3 length is 13 residues.

V usage is TRBV3-1 (or the pseudogene TRBV3-2) and J usage is TRBJ2-3; TRBD2 aligns across 7 bases. The germline V gene has CDR1 LGHDT and CDR2 YNNKEL (reference sequence). The CDR3 runs 14 residues. Trimming removed 4 bases from V and 7 bases from J; junction bases left unmatched: 8. The CDR3 reads CASSPTSPTNTQYF. The CDR3 nucleotides are TGTGCCAGCAGCCCGACTAGCCCCACGAATACGCAGTATTTT.

This chain joins TRBV24-1 and TRBJ1-2, with 9 nucleotides matching TRBD1. Germline assignment: CDR1 KGHDR and CDR2 SFDVKD. The ends lost 6 bases at V and 4 bases at J; junction bases unmatched: 8. The CDR3 contains 15 residues. The CDR3 here is CATSPGTGFVYGYTF. Written as DNA, the CDR3 is TGTGCCACCAGTCCAGGGACAGGGTTCGTCTATGGCTACACCTTC.

The J gene is TRBJ2-3, the V gene TRBV5-1, with D possibly TRBD1 on 6 matching bases. The CDR3 has 16 amino acids. Between the trimmed V and J ends, which lost 2 bases and 2 bases, there was a span of 15 bases. In germline, CDR1 is SGHRS, CDR2 YFSETQ. In DNA form, the CDR3 reads TGCGCCAGCAGCTTCCACGGACAGACGGACACAGATACGCAGTATTTT. This gives the protein CASSFHGQTDTDTQYF. Together with reference TRBV5-1 and TRBJ2-3, the CDR3 gives the full variable domain: KAGVTQTPRYLIKTRGQQVTLSCSPISGHRSVSWYQQTPGQGLQFLFEYFSETQRNKGNFPGRFSGRQFSNSRSEMNVSTLELGDSALYLCASSFHGQTDTDTQYFGPGTRLTVL.

This sequence joins TRBV5-8 and TRBJ2-2; 10 nucleotides match TRBD2. The CDR3 extends over 16 amino acids. Germline-derived CDR1 and CDR2 are SGHTS and YDEGEE. With V trimmed by 1 base and J by 4 bases, 4 bases remained unmatched. Written as DNA, the CDR3 is TGTGCCAGCAGCTTGCTAGCGGGGGCCCCCACCGGGGAGCTGTTTTTT. Its protein is CASSLLAGAPTGELFF. The complete variable domain, with remaining parts taken from reference TRBV5-8 and TRBJ2-2, reads EAGVTQSPTHLIKTRGQQATLRCSPISGHTSVYWYQQALGLGLQFLLWYDEGEERNRGNFPPRFSGRQFPNYSSELNVNALELEDSALYLCASSLLAGAPTGELFFGEGSRLTVL.

The chain recombines TRBV20-1 with TRBJ2-5; the D is unclear. The CDR3 totals 11 residues. V lost 2 bases, J lost 2 bases, and 3 bases lay in between. CDR1 DFQATT and CDR2 SNEGSKA come from the germline V gene (reference sequence). CDR3 sequence: CSARLQETQYF. In DNA, the CDR3 is TGCAGTGCTAGACTACAAGAGACCCAGTACTTC.

The CDR3 reads CAISSTGQGSGEQFF. CDR3 in DNA: TGTGCCATCAGTTCTACGGGACAGGGATCGGGTGAGCAGTTCTTC. The chain is built from TRBV10-3 and TRBJ2-1; 9 bases agree with TRBD1. The CDR3 consists of 15 residues. Germline assignment: CDR1 ENHRY and CDR2 SYGVKD. Trimming removed 5 bases from V and 9 bases from J; junction bases left unmatched: 11.

In its sample, this clone was seen a few times. J is TRBJ2-2 and V is TRBV5-4; 11 bases fit TRBD2. Germline V gene lookup returns CDR1 SGHNT and CDR2 YYREEE (reference sequence). After removal of 3 bases from V and 5 bases from J, the junction contained 6 bases not matched to a gene. CDR3 length: 16 amino acids. CDR3 amino acids: CASSWETSGVTGELFF. CDR3 in DNA: TGTGCCAGCAGCTGGGAGACTAGCGGGGTAACCGGGGAGCTGTTTTTT. The full variable domain, its missing parts supplied by reference TRBV5-4 and TRBJ2-2, is ETGVTQSPTHLIKTRGQQVTLRCSSQSGHNTVSWYQQALGQGPQFIFQYYREEENGRGNFPPRFSGLQFPNYSSELNVNALELDDSALYLCASSWETSGVTGELFFGEGSRLTVL.

The chain is built from TRBV15 and TRBJ1-3, with 7 bases lining up with TRBD1. Germline lookup yields CDR1 LNHNV and CDR2 YYDKDF (reference sequence). The V gene end was trimmed by 0 bases and the J gene end by 3 bases; junction bases not matched to a gene: 2. The CDR3 contains 15 residues. The CDR3 coding sequence is TGTGCCACCAGCAGAGAGGACAGGATTGGAAACACCATATATTTT. Translated, it gives CATSREDRIGNTIYF.

The J gene is TRBJ1-1, the V gene TRBV5-1; 8 bases fit TRBD1. CDR3 size: 14 residues. Germline V gene sequence: CDR1 SGHRS, CDR2 YFSETQ. Trimming took 4 bases from V and 5 from J; bases not matched to a gene: 7. The CDR3 DNA reads as TGCGCCAGCAGCATTGGACAGGGTGGGACTGAAGCTTTCTTT. Protein: CASSIGQGGTEAFF.

V and J are TRBV28 and TRBJ1-1; D gene unclear. The CDR3 is 12 residues long. Germline V gene data show CDR1 as MDHEN and CDR2 as SYDVKM. V was trimmed by 3 bases and J by 5 bases, leaving 7 bases between them. CDR3 residues: CASSFVLTEAFF. Written as DNA, the CDR3 is TGTGCCAGCAGTTTTGTACTAACTGAAGCTTTCTTT.